Listed here are 11 T cell receptor beta chains from one sample, sequenced in a study of CXCR3-negative and CXCR3-positive naive CD8 T cells. Their cognate antigens are unknown. Via 5' RACE with UMI labels, TRB cDNA libraries were prepared. Reanalyzing the 5' RACE reads, TCRdb keeps one entry per CDR3 protein, without DNA. Found here are 85,000 to 120,000 distinct CDR3 sequences; the top ten clones hold over 0.35%. Study conclusions and caveats: Higher TRB CDR3 hydrophobicity marked CXCR3-positive naive cells relative to CXCR3-negative naive cells.

Material: naive CXCR3+ CD8+ T cells from blood. Subset defined: CD45RO-CCR7+CD27+CD95- naive CD8+ T cells expressing CXCR3 (TNR3+). All receptors come from a human donor in good health. Some clones in this sample may be carry-over from other donors' samples.

The V gene is TRBV7-9, the J gene TRBJ1-3; TCRdb's assignment of TRBD1 cannot be checked, as there is no DNA. CDR3 length: 16 amino acids. Germline CDR1 SEHNR, CDR2 FQNEAQ (reference sequence). CDR3 loop: CASSQGGGGSGNTIYF.

The chain is built from TRBV7-9 and TRBJ2-5. The CDR3 is 12 amino acids. The germline V gene encodes CDR1 SEHNR and CDR2 FQNEAQ (reference sequence). The CDR3 loop reads CASSFVAPTQYF. The whole variable domain, filled in from reference TRBV7-9 and TRBJ2-5, reads DTGVSQNPRHKITKRGQNVTFRCDPISEHNRLYWYRQTLGQGPEFLTYFQNEAQLEKSRLLSDRFSAERPKGSFSTLEIQRTEQGDSAMYLCASSFVAPTQYFGPGTRLLVL.

The J gene is TRBJ2-2, the V gene TRBV6-2 or TRBV6-3; TCRdb outputs TRBD1, but without DNA this stays unchecked. Germline V CDR1 and CDR2: MNHEY, SVGEGT. This CDR3 spans 13 amino acids. CDR3 protein: CACGQGATGELFF.

The chain employs TRBV6-2 or TRBV6-3 and TRBJ2-5; the TCRdb D gene call, TRBD1, has no DNA to confirm it. Germline V gene sequence: CDR1 MNHEY, CDR2 SVGEGT. This CDR3 is 14 amino acids long. The CDR3 reads CASSSRQGWETQYF.

The chain links TRBV7-9 to TRBJ2-2. From germline, CDR1 is SEHNR and CDR2 FQNEAQ (reference sequence). This CDR3 contains 12 residues. The CDR3 here is CASSWSTGELFF.

V usage is TRBV6-5 and J usage is TRBJ2-1. The CDR3 loop spans 14 amino acids. Germline lookup yields CDR1 MNHEY and CDR2 SVGAGI. CDR3 region: CASSYTGAYNEQFF.

CDR3 sequence: CATSRDLLSNQPQHF. This chain uses TRBV15 with TRBJ1-5. This CDR3 has 15 residues. Germline V lookup: CDR1 LNHNV, CDR2 YYDKDF (reference sequence).

This chain links TRBV7-6 with TRBJ2-3; the TCRdb D gene call, TRBD2, has no DNA to confirm it. CDR1 and CDR2 from the germline V gene are SGHVS and FNYEAQ. The CDR3 length is 16 residues. The chain's CDR3 is CASSLLTRGGLDTQYF.

This rearrangement joins TRBV7-9 to TRBJ2-1. The germline V gene encodes CDR1 SEHNR and CDR2 FQNEAQ (reference sequence). There are 14 residues in the CDR3. CDR3 in amino acids: CASSQILIYNEQFF.

The V and J genes are TRBV29-1 and TRBJ1-2. CDR1 SQVTM and CDR2 ANQGSEA come from the germline V gene. The CDR3 is made up of 12 amino acids. The CDR3 loop is CSVENNNYGYTF.

The chain has TRBV19 and TRBJ2-1. This CDR3 region has 16 residues. CDR1 is LNHDA, CDR2 SQIVND, per germline (reference sequence). The CDR3 loop is CASSIAWVSSYNEQFF.